This T cell receptor (beta chain) was obtained from a study of T-cell reconstitution after alpha-beta-depleted transplantation in children (dated by TCRdb to 2016 to 2018). For the study in its entirety: Using TCR repertoire profiling, the study quantitatively followed how T-cell immune reconstitution unfolded in children after TCRalphabeta/CD19-depleted allogeneic hematopoietic cell transplantation.

The research as a whole found: Over the following months the frequencies of hyperexpanded clones went down, and after one year T-cell counts and TCRbeta diversity were mostly credited to newly produced T cells. About two months after transplant, the apparently early recovery of alphabetaT-cell counts reportedly depended on just several hundred clones that had expanded rapidly and came from non-depleted graft cells. In some patients, the high TCRbeta diversity seen at day 60 was put down to recipient T cells and intrathymic progenitors that had survived conditioning.

The treatment or condition label here, explained by the study, means: allogeneic hematopoietic cell transplantation with graft depleted of TCRalphabeta T cells and CD19 B cells. Transplant recipients were children who received TCRalphabeta/CD19-depleted allogeneic hematopoietic cell grafts. This clonotype was observed a handful of times. Its antigen is still unknown. No base quality information exists; no much larger clone differs at one position. Library creation used PCR. Data came from an Illumina HiSeq 2500. TCR libraries were prepared with molecular barcoding, using unique molecular identifiers to normalize TCRbeta repertoire quantification. Through fastp at Q25 and MiXCR, TCRdb rebuilt clones from the public reads, retaining in-frame beta chains. Rows are combined by CDR3 protein, so each entry shows the most common genes and DNA. This sample is represented by 250,000 to 400,000 distinct CDR3 sequences; roughly 25% of them were singletons. The ten largest clones represent approximately 11% of the sample.

This TCR was sampled from a male patient younger than 18 who had a stem cell transplant for acute lymphoblastic leukemia, so the T cells may come from the graft donor. Sequences were derived from PBMCs, mostly from graft donor cells, sampled 180 days after TCRalphabeta/CD19-depleted stem cell transplant.

The CDR3 region has the sequence CASSSHPLRQGDNSPLHF. The bases are TGTGCCAGCAGTTCCCACCCCCTAAGACAGGGGGATAATTCACCCCTCCACTTT. The chain is assembled from TRBV28 and TRBJ1-6; the central 9 bases match TRBD1. From cysteine to phenylalanine, the CDR3 is 18 amino acids long. The entry retains the CDR3 DNA only, 54 bases that are in frame from base 1. From the germline V gene, CDR1 is MDHEN and CDR2 is SYDVKM. V and J are trimmed by 4 bases and 5 bases, and the gene matches miss 12 bases of the junction.